This T cell receptor beta chain is drawn from a study of immune aging and cytomegalovirus after organ transplant (dated by TCRdb to the early 2020s). A note on the overall study: Every transplant recipient was given three-drug immunosuppression consisting of prednisone, tacrolimus, and mycophenolate. What the study reported, not specific to this receptor: A larger share of large clones was made up of TEMRA cells, and in the seven largest clones (over 1,700 cells) aged and TEMRA cells were gained while TCM cells were lost. Aged-phenotype cells increased post-transplant regardless of clone size, earlier in large clones (days 200-264) than small clones, following viremia. Since the sequencing data did not include a CD57 measurement, a conservative gene-based definition of aging was used in its place.

This clonotype was seen only a few times. No antigen is known for it. Compared with germline, one end of the junction differs, possibly owing to a read error. The library was obtained by single-cell sequencing. TCRdb names Illumina NovaSeq 6000 as the instrument used. For cell capture and library preparation, the team used the BD Rhapsody Targeted mRNA and AbSeq Reagent Kit in a microwell format. Libraries were prepared to cover TCR, sample tags, AbSeq, and targeted mRNA from the Human T-Cell Expression Panel plus custom TOX and TOX2 primers. Sequencing of the libraries was performed on an Illumina NovaSeq. Processing in the source paper ran as follows. The analysis covered about 10,000 cells in total, of which around 7,100 were CD8 T cells and some 4,000 were CD8 T cells with an identifiable TCR CDR3. The BD Rhapsody Targeted Analysis Pipeline, including V(D)J processing, was run on the Seven Bridges Genomics platform to process the raw data. Quality control, Sample Tag demultiplexing with Lex-BDSMK, clone identification with VDJ Explorer, and Seurat clustering were performed in SeqGeq 1.6.0. Clones making up <1% of CD8 T cells were classified as non-expanded, and clones making up >2.5% of the sample were classified as clonal expansions. The public reads were run again by TCRdb, first through fastp at Q25 and then through MiXCR, and only productive beta chains were kept. Rows are combined by CDR3 protein, so each entry shows the most common genes and DNA. Here the V and J calls rest on TCRdb's processing, not on the authors' analysis. This sample is represented by 20,000 to 25,000 distinct CDR3 sequences; roughly 38% of them were singletons. The top ten clones comprise around a quarter of the sample.

Per the publication, the time point label means: five sample-tagged time points from pre-transplant (day -1) to day 368 post-transplant, pooled. After thawing, PBMC were stimulated with a CMV IE-1 overlapping peptide library for eleven to twelve hours, with no transport inhibitors added. After thawing, cells were rested overnight and were then stimulated in R10 medium with CD28/CD49d costimulation. The IE-1 peptide library consisted of 15-amino-acid peptides overlapping by 11 amino acids. Each time point was barcoded using BD Single-Cell Multiplexing Kit Sample Tags, after which the barcoded samples were pooled and stained with oligo-conjugated anti-CD45RA plus sorting antibodies. A BD FACSAria III was used to sort CMV-responsive CD8+CD137+ and CD4+CD154+ T cells at 4-way purity. Blood samples were drawn into EDTA vacutainers and processed by Ficoll gradient within 1-24 hours. The starting material was CMV peptide-activated CD4+ and CD8+ T cells sorted from blood, obtained at five time points, pooled. This sample's cell subset or site label indicates: sorted CD8+CD137+ and CD4+CD154+ T cells after about 12 h CMV IE-1 peptide stimulation. This clonotype was obtained from a female donor who had a heart transplant and CMV viremia.

The DNA sequence is TGTGCCAGCAGTTTCCGGGACAGGGATAGTGAGCAGTTTTTC. Its translation reads: CASSFRDRDSEQFF. The chain links TRBV12-3 or TRBV12-4 with TRBJ2-1; 9 bases in the middle match TRBD1. Including cysteine and phenylalanine, the CDR3 has 14 amino acids. CDR3 DNA is the only sequence kept; it has 42 bases, read in frame from the first base.